One sample yielded the 12 T cell receptor beta chains listed below, sequenced in a study of T cells in Graves' hyperthyroidism and ophthalmopathy. Template material for amplifying TCR beta CDR3 regions consisted of RNA transcripts. Carried out on the TCR CDR3, a first-round RT-PCR used the HTBI primer set. TCRdb itself ran the multiplex PCR reads through MiXCR, one entry per CDR3 protein. This table has tens of thousands of distinct CDR3 sequences, 45% to 65% appearing once. Sequenced sample: peripheral blood or thyroid tissue (not recorded which). The receptors were sampled from a man between 18 and 35 years old with Graves' hyperthyroidism.

This clonotype was seen ten or more times. The genes are TRBV5-6 and TRBJ2-7; D is unresolved. V lost 6 bases and J 0 bases, leaving 10 bases between the germline ends. The CDR3 sequence is 13 residues long. The germline gives CDR1 SGHDT, CDR2 YYEEEE. CDR3 coding DNA: TGTGCCAGCACACTCCCGGGCTCCTACGAGCAGTACTTC. Translated, it gives CASTLPGSYEQYF.

This clonotype was recorded many times. The chain couples TRBV6-2 or TRBV6-3 to TRBJ1-2; D is ambiguous. Trimming removed 5 bases at V and 5 bases at J, with 9 bases between. The CDR3 loop spans 12 amino acids. Germline CDR1 MNHEY, CDR2 SVGEGT. The CDR3 DNA reads TGTGCCAGCAGTCCACGCGGGTATGGCTACACCTTC. Protein product: CASSPRGYGYTF.

The chain joins TRBV10-3 to TRBJ1-4; D gene ambiguous. Trimming took 4 bases from V and 7 from J, leaving 13 bases between them. The CDR3 sequence is 14 residues long. Germline-derived CDR1 and CDR2 are ENHRY and SYGVKD. CDR3 region: CAISARSGIEKLFF. CDR3 coding DNA: TGTGCCATCAGTGCACGATCCGGAATTGAAAAACTGTTTTTT.

The chain couples TRBV10-3 to TRBJ2-5, with D perhaps given as TRBD1 or TRBD2 (5 bases each). The CDR3 loop spans 18 amino acids. Per germline, CDR1 ENHRY and CDR2 SYGVKD. With 0 bases removed from V and 2 bases from J, the gap between germline ends came to 19 bases. CDR3 region: CAISESVWGRTRQETQYF. CDR3 nucleotides: TGTGCCATCAGTGAGTCAGTATGGGGACGAACACGACAAGAGACCCAGTACTTC.

This chain uses TRBV19 with TRBJ1-5; 7 bases are shared with TRBD1. J gave up 3 bases and V 5 bases, and 7 bases lay outside the gene matches. This CDR3 is built from 15 residues. Per the germline V gene, CDR1 is LNHDA and CDR2 is SQIVND (reference sequence). In nucleotides, the CDR3 is TGTGCCAGTAGTCAGTACAGGGGACTCAATCAGCCCCAGCATTTT. This gives the protein CASSQYRGLNQPQHF.

The V gene is TRBV29-1, the J gene TRBJ2-5; TRBD1 is a possible D gene (5 bases). Trimming took 7 bases from V and 5 from J, leaving 14 bases between them. Germline loops: CDR1 SQVTM, CDR2 ANQGSEA. This CDR3 spans 12 amino acids. The CDR3 sequence: CSGQQPGETQYF. The DNA of the CDR3 is TGCAGCGGACAGCAGCCTGGGGAGACCCAGTACTTC.

This clonotype was found once. The J gene is TRBJ1-5, the V gene TRBV15; 8 bases are a match to TRBD1. The junction had 15 bases not matched to a gene; V was cut back by 3 bases and J by 5 bases. Germline CDR1 is LNHNV and CDR2 is YYDKDF (reference sequence). The length of the CDR3 is 18 residues. CDR3 protein: CATSSERKGQAIHQPQHF. Here the CDR3 DNA reads TGTGCCACCAGCAGTGAAAGAAAGGGACAGGCAATTCATCAGCCCCAGCATTTT.

The chain is built from TRBV6-5 and TRBJ2-7, with D perhaps given as TRBD1 or TRBD2 (5 bases each). The CDR3 is made up of 13 amino acids. V was clipped by 2 bases and J by 7 bases, with 12 bases between them. Germline CDR1 reads MNHEY; CDR2 reads SVGAGI. This CDR3 reads CASSYGTELEQYF. DNA of the CDR3: TGTGCCAGCAGTTACGGGACGGAGCTTGAGCAGTACTTC.

Turning to this clonotype: This is likely a read error, given that the CDR3 carries no conserved phenylalanine or tryptophan at its end. V gene TRBV29-1 combines with J gene TRBJ2-2, with TRBD2 as a possible D gene (6 bases). Germline V CDR1 and CDR2: SQVTM, ANQGSEA. CDR3 size: 15 residues. V lost 1 base, J lost 4 bases, and 13 bases lay in between. The chain's CDR3 is CSVEAAGSGTGELFS. In DNA form, the CDR3 reads TGCAGCGTTGAAGCGGCCGGGAGCGGCACCGGGGAGCTGTTTTCT.

The chain recombines TRBV7-2 with TRBJ2-5; possible D gene TRBD2, 5 bases. Germline V CDR1 and CDR2: SGHTA, FQGNSA. V was shortened by 5 bases and J by 4 bases, with 11 bases between the two germline ends. The CDR3 has 13 amino acids. CDR3 protein: CASSRERGETQYF. The CDR3 nucleotides read TGTGCCAGCAGCCGAGAACGGGGAGAGACCCAGTACTTC.

Points on this clonotype: A much larger clone is a single base away; this may be a read error. V gene TRBV28 combines with J gene TRBJ2-3; no clear D. The length of the CDR3 is 13 residues. Germline CDR1 is MDHEN and CDR2 is SYDVKM. The CDR3: CVSNNLRTDTQYF. CDR3 DNA sequence: TGTGTCAGCAACAACTTACGGACAGATACGCAGTATTTT.

This clonotype was picked up one time. V gene TRBV19 combines with J gene TRBJ2-7; tentatively, D is TRBD1 (6 bases). The germline V gene has CDR1 LNHDA and CDR2 SQIVND (reference sequence). This CDR3 spans 16 amino acids. Trimming shortened V by 3 bases and J by 2 bases, and 17 bases separated the two germline ends. CDR3 protein: CASSMGRTGHPYEQYF. CDR3 sequence (DNA): TGTGCCAGTAGTATGGGACGGACGGGACATCCCTACGAGCAGTACTTC.